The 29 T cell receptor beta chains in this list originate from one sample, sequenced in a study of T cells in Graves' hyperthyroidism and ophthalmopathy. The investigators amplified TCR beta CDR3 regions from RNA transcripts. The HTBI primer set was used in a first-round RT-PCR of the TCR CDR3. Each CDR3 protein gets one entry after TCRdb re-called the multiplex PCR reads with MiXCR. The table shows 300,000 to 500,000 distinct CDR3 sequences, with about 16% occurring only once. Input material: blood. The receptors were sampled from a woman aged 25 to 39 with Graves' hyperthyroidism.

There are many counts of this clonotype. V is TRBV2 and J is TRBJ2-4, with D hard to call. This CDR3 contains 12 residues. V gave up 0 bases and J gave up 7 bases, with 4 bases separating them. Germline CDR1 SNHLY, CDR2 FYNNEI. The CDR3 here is CASSEAPNIQYF. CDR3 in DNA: TGTGCCAGCAGTGAAGCGCCCAACATTCAGTACTTC.

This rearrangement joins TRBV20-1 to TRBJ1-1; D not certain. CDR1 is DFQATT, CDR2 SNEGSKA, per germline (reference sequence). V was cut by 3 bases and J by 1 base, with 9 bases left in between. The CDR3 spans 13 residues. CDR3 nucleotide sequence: TGCAGTGCTAGTGGGGAGCAGAACACTGAAGCTTTCTTT. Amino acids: CSASGEQNTEAFF.

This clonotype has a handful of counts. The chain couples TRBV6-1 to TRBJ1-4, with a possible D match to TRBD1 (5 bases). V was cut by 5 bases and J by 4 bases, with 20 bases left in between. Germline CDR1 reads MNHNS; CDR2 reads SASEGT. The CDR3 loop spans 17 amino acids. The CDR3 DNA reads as TGTGCCAGCAGTAGGTCCCTCGGGACTCCATTTAATGAAAAACTGTTTTTT. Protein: CASSRSLGTPFNEKLFF.

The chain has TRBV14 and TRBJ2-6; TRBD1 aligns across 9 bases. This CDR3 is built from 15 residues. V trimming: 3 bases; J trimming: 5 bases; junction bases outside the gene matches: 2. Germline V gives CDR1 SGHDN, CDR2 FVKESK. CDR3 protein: CASSQGQGWANVLTF. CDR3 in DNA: TGTGCCAGCAGCCAGGGACAGGGCTGGGCCAACGTCCTGACTTTC.

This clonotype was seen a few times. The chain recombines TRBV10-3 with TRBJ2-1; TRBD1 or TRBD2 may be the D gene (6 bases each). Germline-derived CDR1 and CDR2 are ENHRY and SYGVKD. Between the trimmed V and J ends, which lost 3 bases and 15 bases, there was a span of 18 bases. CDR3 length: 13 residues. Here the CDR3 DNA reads TGTGCCATCAGTGACCCGAAAAATAGGGGGGCGTTCTTC. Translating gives CAISDPKNRGAFF.

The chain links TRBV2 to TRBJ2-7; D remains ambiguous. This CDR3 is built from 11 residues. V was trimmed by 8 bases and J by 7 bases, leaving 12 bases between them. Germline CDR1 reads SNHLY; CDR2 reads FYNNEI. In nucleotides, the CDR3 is TGTGCCAGCGGGATTAACATTGAGCAGTACTTC. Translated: CASGINIEQYF.

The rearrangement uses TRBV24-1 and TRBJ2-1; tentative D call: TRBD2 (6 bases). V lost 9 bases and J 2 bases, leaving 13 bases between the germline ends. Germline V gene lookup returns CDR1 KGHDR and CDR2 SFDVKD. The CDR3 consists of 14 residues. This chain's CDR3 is CATEGRGPYNEQFF. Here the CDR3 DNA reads TGTGCCACCGAGGGGCGGGGCCCCTACAATGAGCAGTTCTTC.

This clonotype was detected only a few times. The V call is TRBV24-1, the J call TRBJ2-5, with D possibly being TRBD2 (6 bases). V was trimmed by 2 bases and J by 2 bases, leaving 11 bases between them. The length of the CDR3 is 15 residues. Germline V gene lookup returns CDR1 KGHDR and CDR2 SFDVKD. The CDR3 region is CATSDSGTVQETQYF. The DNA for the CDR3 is TGTGCCACCAGTGATTCCGGGACTGTACAAGAGACCCAGTACTTC.

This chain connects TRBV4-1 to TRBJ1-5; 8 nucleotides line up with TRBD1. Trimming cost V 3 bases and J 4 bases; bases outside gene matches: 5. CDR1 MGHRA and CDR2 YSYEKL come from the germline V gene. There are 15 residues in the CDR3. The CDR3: CASSQDDRGNQPQHF. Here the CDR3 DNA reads TGCGCCAGCAGCCAGGACGACAGGGGTAATCAGCCCCAGCATTTT.

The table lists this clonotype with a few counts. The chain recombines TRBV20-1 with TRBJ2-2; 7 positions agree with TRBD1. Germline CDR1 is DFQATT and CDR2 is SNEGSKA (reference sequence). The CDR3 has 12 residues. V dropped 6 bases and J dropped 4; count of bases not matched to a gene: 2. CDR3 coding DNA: TGCAGTGCCAGGGGGTTCACCGGGGAGCTGTTTTTT. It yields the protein CSARGFTGELFF.

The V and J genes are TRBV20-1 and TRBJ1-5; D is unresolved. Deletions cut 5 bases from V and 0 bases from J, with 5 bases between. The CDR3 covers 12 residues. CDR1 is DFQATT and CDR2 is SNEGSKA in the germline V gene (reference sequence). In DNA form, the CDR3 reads TGCAGTGCTCTACATAGCAATCAGCCCCAGCATTTT. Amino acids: CSALHSNQPQHF.

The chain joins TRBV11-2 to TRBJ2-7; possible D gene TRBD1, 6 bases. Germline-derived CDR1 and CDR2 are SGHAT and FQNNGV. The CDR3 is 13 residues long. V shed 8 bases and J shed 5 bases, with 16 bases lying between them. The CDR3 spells CASSPPGVHEQYF. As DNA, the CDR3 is TGTGCCAGCTCACCACCAGGGGTGCACGAGCAGTACTTC.

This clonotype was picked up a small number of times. In nucleotides, the CDR3 is TGCGCCAGCAGAATAGCGGGACAAGGCAATGAGCAGTTCTTC. Amino acids: CASRIAGQGNEQFF. The rearrangement joins TRBV5-1 to TRBJ2-1; 8 bases map to TRBD2. The trim removed 5 bases at V and 6 bases at J, leaving 7 bases unmatched. CDR1 is SGHRS, CDR2 YFSETQ, per germline. The CDR3 loop spans 14 amino acids.

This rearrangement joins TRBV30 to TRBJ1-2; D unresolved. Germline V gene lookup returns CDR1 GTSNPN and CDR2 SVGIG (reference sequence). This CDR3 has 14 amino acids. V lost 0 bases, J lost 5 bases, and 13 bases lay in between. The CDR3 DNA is TGTGCCTGGAGTGTACGGAGGACGGCTTATGGCTACACCTTC. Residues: CAWSVRRTAYGYTF. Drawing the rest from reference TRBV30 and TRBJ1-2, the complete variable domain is SQTIHQWPATLVQPVGSPLSLECTVEGTSNPNLYWYRQAAGRGLQLLFYSVGIGQISSEVPQNLSASRPQDRQFILSSKKLLLSDSGFYLCAWSVRRTAYGYTFGSGTRLTVV.

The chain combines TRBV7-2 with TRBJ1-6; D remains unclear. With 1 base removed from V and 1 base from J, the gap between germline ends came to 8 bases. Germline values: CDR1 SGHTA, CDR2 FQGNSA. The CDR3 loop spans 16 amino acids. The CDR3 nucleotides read TGTGCCAGCAGCTTAGGCGGGGTGTCCTATAATTCACCCCTCCACTTT. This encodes CASSLGGVSYNSPLHF.

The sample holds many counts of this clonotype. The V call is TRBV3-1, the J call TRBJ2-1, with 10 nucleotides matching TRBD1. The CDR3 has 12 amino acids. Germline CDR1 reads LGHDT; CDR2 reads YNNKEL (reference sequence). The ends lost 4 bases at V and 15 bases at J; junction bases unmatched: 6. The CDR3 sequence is CASSLLTGGLFF. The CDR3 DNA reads TGTGCCAGCAGCCTACTGACAGGGGGCTTGTTCTTC.

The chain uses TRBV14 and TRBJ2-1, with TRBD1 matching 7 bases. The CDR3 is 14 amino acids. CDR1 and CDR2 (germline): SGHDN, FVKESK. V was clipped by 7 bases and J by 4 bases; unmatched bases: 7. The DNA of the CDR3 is TGTGCCAGCACTCGCACAGGGGAGTACAATGAGCAGTTCTTC. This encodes CASTRTGEYNEQFF.

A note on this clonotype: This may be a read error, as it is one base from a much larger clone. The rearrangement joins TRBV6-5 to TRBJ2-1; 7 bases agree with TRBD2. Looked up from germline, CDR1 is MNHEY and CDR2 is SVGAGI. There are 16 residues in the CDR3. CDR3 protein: CASSYGSGESYNERFF. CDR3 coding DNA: TGTGCCAGCAGTTACGGGAGCGGGGAATCCTACAATGAGCGGTTCTTC.

The CDR3 loop is CASSSTGTYDEQYF. The CDR3 coding sequence is TGTGCCAGCAGCTCCACAGGGACGTACGACGAGCAGTACTTC. This chain uses TRBV5-6 with TRBJ2-7; tentatively, D is TRBD1 (6 bases). The CDR3 covers 14 residues. The germline CDR1 and CDR2 sequences are SGHDT and YYEEEE. V lost 3 bases to trimming and J lost 5 bases, with 15 bases between them.

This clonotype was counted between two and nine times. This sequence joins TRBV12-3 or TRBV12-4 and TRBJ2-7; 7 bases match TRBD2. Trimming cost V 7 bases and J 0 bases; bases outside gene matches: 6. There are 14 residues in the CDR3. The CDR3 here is CASKLGRDSYEQYF. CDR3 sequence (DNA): TGTGCCAGCAAACTTGGGAGGGACTCCTACGAGCAGTACTTC.

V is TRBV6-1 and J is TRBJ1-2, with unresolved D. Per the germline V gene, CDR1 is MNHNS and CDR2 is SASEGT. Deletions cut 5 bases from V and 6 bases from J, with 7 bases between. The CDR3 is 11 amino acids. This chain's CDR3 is CASSTLDGYTF. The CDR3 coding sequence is TGTGCCAGCAGTACTTTGGATGGCTACACCTTC.

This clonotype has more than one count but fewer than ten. The CDR3 coding sequence is TGTGCCAGCAGCCCCGCGGGTGGCCCAGCGGGCTACAATGAGCAGTTCTTC. It is translated as CASSPAGGPAGYNEQFF. The chain uses TRBV7-9 and TRBJ2-1; tentative D call: TRBD2 (6 bases). The CDR3 has 17 amino acids. Germline V lookup: CDR1 SEHNR, CDR2 FQNEAQ (reference sequence). V lost 5 bases, J lost 3 bases, and 20 bases lay in between.

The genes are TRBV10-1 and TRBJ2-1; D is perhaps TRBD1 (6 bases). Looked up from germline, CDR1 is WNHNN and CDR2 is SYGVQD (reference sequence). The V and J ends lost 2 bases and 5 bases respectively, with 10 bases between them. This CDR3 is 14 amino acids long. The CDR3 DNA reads TGCGCCAGCAGTGAGACCAGGACAGACAATGAGCAGTTCTTC. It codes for CASSETRTDNEQFF.

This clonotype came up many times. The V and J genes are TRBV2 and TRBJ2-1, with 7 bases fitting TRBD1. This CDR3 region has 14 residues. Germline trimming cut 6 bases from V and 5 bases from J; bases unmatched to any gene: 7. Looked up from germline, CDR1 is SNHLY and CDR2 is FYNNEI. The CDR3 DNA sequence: TGTGCCAGCAGCCCTCGGACAGGAAACAATGAGCAGTTCTTC. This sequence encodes CASSPRTGNNEQFF.

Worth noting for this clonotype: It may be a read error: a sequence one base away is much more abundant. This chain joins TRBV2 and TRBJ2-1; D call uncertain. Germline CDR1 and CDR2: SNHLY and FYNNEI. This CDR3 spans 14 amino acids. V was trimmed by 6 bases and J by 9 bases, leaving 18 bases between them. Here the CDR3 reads CASRDIALEAEQFF. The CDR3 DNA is TGTGCCAGCAGAGATATTGCACTGGAAGCTGAGCAGTTCTTC.

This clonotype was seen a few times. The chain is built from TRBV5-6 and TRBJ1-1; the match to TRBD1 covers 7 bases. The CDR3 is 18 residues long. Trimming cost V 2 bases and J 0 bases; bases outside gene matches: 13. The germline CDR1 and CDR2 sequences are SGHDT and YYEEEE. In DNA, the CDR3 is TGTGCCAGCAGCTTAAAGAGAACCCGGGGACAGTTGAACACTGAAGCTTTCTTT. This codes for CASSLKRTRGQLNTEAFF.

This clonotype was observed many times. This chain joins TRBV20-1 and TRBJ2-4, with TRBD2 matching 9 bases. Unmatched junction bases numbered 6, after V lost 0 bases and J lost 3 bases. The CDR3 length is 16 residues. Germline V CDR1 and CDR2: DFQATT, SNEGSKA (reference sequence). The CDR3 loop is CSARDAAGGGKNIQYF. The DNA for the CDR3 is TGCAGTGCTAGAGACGCAGCGGGAGGCGGCAAAAACATTCAGTACTTC.

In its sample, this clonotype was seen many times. For the CDR3, the DNA is TGTGCCAGCAGCGGACAGGGGGCCTACGAGCAGTACTTC. Protein sequence: CASSGQGAYEQYF. The chain couples TRBV7-2 to TRBJ2-7; 10 nucleotides agree with TRBD1. Germline-derived CDR1 and CDR2 are SGHTA and FQGNSA. The V segment lost 5 bases and the J segment 2 bases; nucleotides outside the gene matches: 0. The CDR3 loop spans 13 amino acids.

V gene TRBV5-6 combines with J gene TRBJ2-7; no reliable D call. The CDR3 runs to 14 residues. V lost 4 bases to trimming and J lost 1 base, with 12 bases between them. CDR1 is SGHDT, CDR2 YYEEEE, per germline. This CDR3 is CASSPLGESYEQYF. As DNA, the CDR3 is TGTGCCAGCAGCCCCCTTGGGGAATCCTACGAGCAGTACTTC.